The entry that follows covers one TCR beta chain sequence. Germline CDR1 reads LNHDA; CDR2 reads SQIVND (reference sequence). The CDR3 spans 16 residues. V was pared by 3 bases and J by 8 bases, with 10 bases of the junction left unmatched. In the original workflow: It was from reference gene primer amplification that nucleated cell counts were estimated. The assay was immunoSEQ multiplex PCR, and TCRdb's table has in-frame clones only and misses some. D and trimming come from the DNA, and the V and J calls and clone size come from that table. The sample has 150,000 to 200,000 clones; 81% are singletons. The sample is drawn from a study of blood T cell repertoires in COVID-19. Overall study context: Whether acute or convalescent, the COVID-19 samples came from the United States, Italy and Spain. T cells, B-cell-depleted T cells, or PBMCs supplied cDNA or gDNA.

Input material: peripheral blood. J is TRBJ1-5 and V is TRBV19; 10 positions agree with TRBD1. This TCR derives from a man between 60 and 75 years old with active or convalescent COVID-19. CDR3: CASSITIGQGVEPQHF. The CDR3 DNA reads as TGTGCCAGTAGTATTACTATCGGACAGGGGGTTGAGCCCCAGCATTTT. The variable domain in full, completed from reference TRBV19 and TRBJ1-5, reads DGGITQSPKYLFRKEGQNVTLSCEQNLNHDAMYWYRQDPGQGLRLIYYSQIVNDFQKGDIAEGYSVSREKKESFPLTVTSAQKNPTAFYLCASSITIGQGVEPQHFGDGTRLSIL.